Sequencing of this TCR beta chain was carried out in a study of blood T cell repertoires in COVID-19. The overall study: The study drew acute and convalescent COVID-19 samples from the United States, Italy and Spain. PBMCs, B-cell-depleted T cells, or T cells were the source of the cDNA or gDNA that made up the material.

Per the original methods: Researchers report that nucleated cell counts were estimated from reference gene primer amplification. Generated by immunoSEQ multiplex PCR, the TCRdb table keeps only in-frame clones and is missing some. V, J and clone size are those of that table, while D and trimming were read from the DNA. The table shows more than 100,000 clones, with around 90% occurring only once. Enrollment of patients from Seattle took place during active infection, with longitudinal follow-up. This CDR3 spans 14 amino acids. V trimming: 2 bases; J trimming: 8 bases; junction bases outside the gene matches: 5. Germline V gives CDR1 KGHSH, CDR2 LQKENI.

The sample comprised peripheral blood. V usage is TRBV18 and J usage is TRBJ1-2, with 10 positions matching TRBD1. This receptor was obtained from a woman aged 55-69 years with COVID-19, enrolled during active disease. CDR3 coding DNA: TGTGCCAGCTCACCAGGGACAGGGGTGATCGGCTACACCTTC. Its translation: CASSPGTGVIGYTF.